The clone carrying this T cell receptor (beta chain) is medium-sized (0.01 to 0.1%) in the sample. What it binds is unknown. The CDR3 spans 15 residues. V lost 1 base to trimming and J lost 2 bases, with 11 bases between them. CD25-based Treg depletion was applied to purified naive CD4+ T cells. Adaptor-ligated barcode primers were used to amplify TRBV12-4/TRBJ1-2 clonotypes. TCRdb re-derived calls from the multiplex PCR reads in MiXCR, one entry per CDR3 protein. The sample records thousands of distinct CDR3 sequences, about 5% being singletons. Study-wide results and limits: Tumor-infiltrating Treg TCR alpha and beta sequences overlapped most with tumor naive CD4+ T cells, then blood naive. Naive CD4+ cells shared around 13% of tumor Treg sequences. Tumor memory CD4+ T cell TCR gene usage clustered with blood and lymph node memory CD4+ cells and lymph node naive CD4+ cells.

This sequence was found in a female donor with breast cancer. Sample: naive CD4+ T cells sorted from blood. Subset described: naive CD4+ T cells, CD4+CD45RA+CD25-. V is TRBV12-3 or TRBV12-4 and J is TRBJ1-2; D is perhaps TRBD1 (6 bases). CDR3 sequence (DNA): TGTGCCAGCAGTTTAGTGCGGCAGGGGAACTATGGCTACACCTTC. It is translated as CASSLVRQGNYGYTF.